The 10 T cell receptor beta chains reported below all come from one sample, sequenced in a study of cytomegalovirus exposure and HLA in healthy donors. Vbeta (60) and Jbeta (13) primers were used in the PCR. Method: immunoSEQ multiplex PCR; TCRdb's copy keeps in-frame clones and lacks some. The sample has about 88,000 clones, over 65% seen once. Sequencing was carried out using PBMCs. The receptor source for this set is a woman younger than 30 in good health and CMV-seropositive.

This clone has just a few counts. The rearrangement links TRBV15 to TRBJ2-5, with D possibly being TRBD2 (5 bases). The CDR3 loop spans 15 amino acids. V lost 1 base and J 3 bases, leaving 12 bases between the germline ends. Germline CDR1 and CDR2: LNHNV and YYDKDF (reference sequence). The chain's CDR3 is CATSRARDLKETQYF. DNA for the CDR3: TGTGCCACCAGCAGAGCTCGGGATCTTAAAGAGACCCAGTACTTC.

The V call is TRBV7-2, the J call TRBJ1-2, with 9 positions matching TRBD1. In germline, CDR1 is SGHTA, CDR2 FQGNSA. The CDR3 covers 14 residues. With V trimmed by 5 bases and J by 3 bases, 4 bases remained unmatched. As DNA, the CDR3 is TGTGCCAGCAGCCGGGACAGGGTGGACTATGGCTACACCTTC. Its translation: CASSRDRVDYGYTF.

This chain connects TRBV27 to TRBJ2-5; TRBD1 aligns across 7 bases. The CDR3 contains 14 residues. Germline V gene lookup returns CDR1 MNHEY and CDR2 SMNVEV (reference sequence). The V and J ends lost 5 bases and 0 bases, in that order; junction bases with no gene match: 3. The CDR3 sequence is CASSTRGNQETQYF. CDR3 bases: TGTGCCAGCAGTACCAGGGGGAACCAAGAGACCCAGTACTTC.

This sequence joins TRBV9 and TRBJ2-5; perhaps TRBD1 as D (5 bases). The end of the DNA aligns better with TRBJ2-7, so the J call may be wrong. The CDR3 runs 14 residues. Germline CDR1 is SGDLS and CDR2 is YYNGEE. For the CDR3, the DNA is TGTGCCAGCAGCGTAGCCCTGCAGGGCTACGAGCAGTACTTC. This codes for CASSVALQGYEQYF.

The V and J genes are TRBV6-1 and TRBJ2-1, with D possibly TRBD1 on 5 matching bases. The germline V gene has CDR1 MNHNS and CDR2 SASEGT. Deletions cut 2 bases from V and 7 bases from J, with 15 bases between. This CDR3 comprises 15 residues. CDR3 DNA: TGTGCCAGCAGTGAAAGTTGGGGCCCGACGAATGAGCAGTTCTTC. Translation gives CASSESWGPTNEQFF.

The CDR3 sequence: CASSQTGWFSYGYTF. CDR3 sequence (DNA): TGTGCCAGCAGCCAGACAGGGTGGTTTAGCTATGGCTACACCTTC. V and J are TRBV6-5 and TRBJ1-2, with 7 bases that match TRBD1. Germline lookup yields CDR1 MNHEY and CDR2 SVGAGI. The CDR3 is 15 residues long. After removal of 6 bases from V and 4 bases from J, the junction contained 11 bases not matched to a gene.

This clone showed up just a few times. CDR3 sequence (DNA): TGTGCCAGCAGTTCCAGTCGAACCGGGGAGCTGTTTTTT. Protein sequence: CASSSSRTGELFF. The rearrangement joins TRBV5-4 to TRBJ2-2; D is ambiguous. In germline, CDR1 is SGHNT, CDR2 YYREEE (reference sequence). Between the trimmed V and J ends, which lost 5 bases and 5 bases, there was a span of 10 bases. This CDR3 contains 13 residues.

For this clone: The junction does not match germline at one end; this may be a read error. The chain carries TRBV28 and TRBJ2-6; maybe TRBD1 (5 bases). Germline assignment: CDR1 MDHEN and CDR2 SYDVKM. The length of the CDR3 is 18 residues. CDR3 loop: CASSLLLGSSSGANVLTF. CDR3 nucleotide sequence: TGTGCCAGCAGCCTCTTGCTGGGATCGAGCTCTGGGGCCAACGTCCTGACCTTC.

This chain links TRBV5-4 with TRBJ1-5, with D perhaps matching TRBD1 (5 bases). The CDR3 is 13 residues long. Trimming shortened V by 0 bases and J by 5 bases, and 6 bases separated the two germline ends. CDR1 is SGHNT and CDR2 is YYREEE in the germline V gene (reference sequence). CDR3 loop: CASSLGGDQPQHF. The CDR3 region has the DNA TGTGCCAGCAGCTTGGGGGGCGATCAGCCCCAGCATTTT.

This clone was seen only a few times. Other DNA sequences in the same sample also yield this CDR3. The chain uses TRBV7-8 and TRBJ2-7; TRBD2 matches 9 bases. V lost 7 bases, J lost 3 bases, and 10 bases stayed unmatched. There are 15 residues in the CDR3. Germline V gives CDR1 SGHVS, CDR2 FQNEAQ. The CDR3, as DNA: TGTGCCAGCACGGGGCGGGAGGGCCGTAGCTACGAGCAGTACTTC. Translation gives CASTGREGRSYEQYF.